The T cell receptor beta chain described here comes from a study of control samples from healthy donors and cancer patients (TCRdb year 2020). A distance of 11 bases separates the germline ends of V and J, which lose 4 bases and 0 bases respectively. The germline V gene sets CDR1 to SGHTS and CDR2 to YDEGEE. The CDR3, cysteine through phenylalanine, is 14 amino acids long. Only the CDR3 DNA is retained, 42 bases long and in frame from the first base. This clone has just a few counts. Its binding antigen is unknown. One base away there is no much larger clone; base qualities are not given. Library generation was performed with the immunoSEQ multiplex PCR assay. This is the immuneACCESS table as TCRdb keeps it, with only in-frame sequences that have V and J called. A part of the clones is gone; compared with another copy, unresolved V genes explain less than half, and the rest is unexplained. This sample has about 70,000 clones in its table, and around 84% of those were observed once. Around 3% of the sample belongs to the ten largest clones.

Material: PBMCs. This TCR derives from a woman between 50 and 59 years old with lung cancer. The chain employs TRBV5-8 and TRBJ2-7, with the D gene possibly TRBD1 or TRBD2, each one fitting 5 bases. The sequenced DNA is TGTGCCAGCAGCACGAGGGACGGCTCCTACGAGCAGTACTTC. It translates to CASSTRDGSYEQYF.